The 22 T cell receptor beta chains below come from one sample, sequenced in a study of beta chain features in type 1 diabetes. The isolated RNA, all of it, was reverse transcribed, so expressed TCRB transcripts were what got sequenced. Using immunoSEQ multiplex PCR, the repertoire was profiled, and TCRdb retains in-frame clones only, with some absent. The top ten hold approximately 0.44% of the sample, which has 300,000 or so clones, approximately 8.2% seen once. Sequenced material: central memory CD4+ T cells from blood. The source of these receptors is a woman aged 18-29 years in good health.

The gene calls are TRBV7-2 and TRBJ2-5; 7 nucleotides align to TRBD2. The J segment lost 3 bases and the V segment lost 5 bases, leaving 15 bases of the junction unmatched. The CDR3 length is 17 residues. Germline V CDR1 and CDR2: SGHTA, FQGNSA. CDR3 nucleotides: TGTGCCAGCAGCAGACCTACCAGTAGACTAGCAAAAGAGACCCAGTACTTC. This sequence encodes CASSRPTSRLAKETQYF.

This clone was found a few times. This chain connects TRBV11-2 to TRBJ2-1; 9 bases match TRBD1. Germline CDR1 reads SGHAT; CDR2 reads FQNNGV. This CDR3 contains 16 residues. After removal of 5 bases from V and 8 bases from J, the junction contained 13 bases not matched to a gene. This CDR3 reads CASSLAGTGTLDEQFF. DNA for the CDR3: TGTGCCAGCAGCCTCGCCGGGACAGGGACTTTGGATGAGCAGTTCTTC.

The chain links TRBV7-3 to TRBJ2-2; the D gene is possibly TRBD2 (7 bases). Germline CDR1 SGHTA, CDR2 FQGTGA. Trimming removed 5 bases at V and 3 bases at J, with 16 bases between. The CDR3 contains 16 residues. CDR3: CASSPRGLADTGELFF. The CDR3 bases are TGTGCCAGCAGCCCCAGGGGCCTAGCGGACACCGGGGAGCTGTTTTTT. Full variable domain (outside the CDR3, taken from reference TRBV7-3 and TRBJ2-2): GAGVSQTPSNKVTEKGKYVELRCDPISGHTALYWYRQSLGQGPEFLIYFQGTGAADDSGLPNDRFFAVRPEGSVSTLKIQRTERGDSAVYLCASSPRGLADTGELFFGEGSRLTVL.

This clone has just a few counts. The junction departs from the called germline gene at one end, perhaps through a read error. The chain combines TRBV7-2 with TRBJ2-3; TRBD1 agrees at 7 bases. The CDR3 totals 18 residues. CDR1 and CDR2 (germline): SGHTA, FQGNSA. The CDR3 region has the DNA TGTGCCAGCAGCAAACGACCCGGGACAGCTACTACCACACATACGCAGTATTTT. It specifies CASSKRPGTATTTHTQYF.

The CDR3 DNA follows: TGTGCCAGCAGCTGGGACAGGGACCACACAGATACGCAGTATTTT. Translating gives CASSWDRDHTDTQYF. This chain joins TRBV5-4 and TRBJ2-3; the match to TRBD1 covers 9 bases. Germline V CDR1 and CDR2: SGHNT, YYREEE (reference sequence). The V segment lost 3 bases and the J segment 2 bases; nucleotides outside the gene matches: 4. The length of the CDR3 is 15 residues.

The CDR3 loop is CATSRGKPGYEQYF. The DNA of the CDR3 is TGTGCCACCAGCAGGGGTAAGCCAGGCTACGAGCAGTACTTC. J is TRBJ2-7 and V is TRBV15; no clear D gene. V dropped 3 bases and J dropped 3 bases, with 12 bases sitting between them. Germline CDR1 reads LNHNV; CDR2 reads YYDKDF (reference sequence). The CDR3 loop spans 14 amino acids.

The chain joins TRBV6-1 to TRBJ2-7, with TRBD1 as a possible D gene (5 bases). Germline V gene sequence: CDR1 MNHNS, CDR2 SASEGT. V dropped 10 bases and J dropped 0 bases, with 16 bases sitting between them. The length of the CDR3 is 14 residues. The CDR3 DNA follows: TGTGCCATCAGACAGTGGATGAACTCCTACGAGCAGTACTTC. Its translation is CAIRQWMNSYEQYF.

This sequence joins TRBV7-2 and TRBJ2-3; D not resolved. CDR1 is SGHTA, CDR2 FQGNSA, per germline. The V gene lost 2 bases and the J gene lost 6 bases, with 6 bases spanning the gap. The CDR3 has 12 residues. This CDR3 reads CASSLFEDTQYF. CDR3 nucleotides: TGTGCCAGCAGCTTATTTGAGGATACGCAGTATTTT.

This CDR3 is CASTRDSYTGELFF. In DNA, the CDR3 is TGTGCCAGCACCCGGGACAGCTACACCGGGGAGCTGTTTTTT. V is TRBV7-9 and J is TRBJ2-2, with 7 bases identical to TRBD1. V dropped 7 bases and J dropped 3; count of bases not matched to a gene: 5. This CDR3 contains 14 residues. Germline assignment: CDR1 SEHNR and CDR2 FQNEAQ (reference sequence).

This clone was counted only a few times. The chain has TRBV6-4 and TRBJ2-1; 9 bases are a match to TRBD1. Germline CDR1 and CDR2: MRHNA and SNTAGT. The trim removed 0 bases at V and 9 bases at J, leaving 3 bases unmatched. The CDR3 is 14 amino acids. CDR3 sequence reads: CASSDSDRGGEQFF. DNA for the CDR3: TGTGCCAGCAGTGACTCGGACAGGGGCGGTGAGCAGTTCTTC.

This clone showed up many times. CDR3 protein: CASRKLANSYNEQFF. CDR3 nucleotides: TGTGCCAGTAGAAAACTAGCGAACTCCTACAATGAGCAGTTCTTC. The chain carries TRBV19 and TRBJ2-1, with 7 bases fitting TRBD2. Trimming took 6 bases from V and 0 from J; bases not matched to a gene: 5. CDR1 and CDR2 from the germline V gene are LNHDA and SQIVND (reference sequence). CDR3 length: 15 amino acids.

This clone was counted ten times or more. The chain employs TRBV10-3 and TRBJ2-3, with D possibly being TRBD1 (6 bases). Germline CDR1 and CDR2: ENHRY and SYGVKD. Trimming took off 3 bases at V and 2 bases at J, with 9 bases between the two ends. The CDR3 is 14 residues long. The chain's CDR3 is CAISDLGATDTQYF. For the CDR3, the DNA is TGTGCCATCAGTGATTTGGGGGCCACAGATACGCAGTATTTT.

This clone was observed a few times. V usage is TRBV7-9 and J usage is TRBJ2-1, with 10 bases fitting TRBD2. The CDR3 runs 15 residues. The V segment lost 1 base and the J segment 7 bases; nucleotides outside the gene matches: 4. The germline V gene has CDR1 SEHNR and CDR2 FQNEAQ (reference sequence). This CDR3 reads CASSLGLAGENEQFF. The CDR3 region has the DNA TGTGCCAGCAGCTTAGGGCTAGCGGGAGAAAATGAGCAGTTCTTC. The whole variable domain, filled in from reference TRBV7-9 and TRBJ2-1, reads DTGVSQNPRHKITKRGQNVTFRCDPISEHNRLYWYRQTLGQGPEFLTYFQNEAQLEKSRLLSDRFSAERPKGSFSTLEIQRTEQGDSAMYLCASSLGLAGENEQFFGPGTRLTVL.

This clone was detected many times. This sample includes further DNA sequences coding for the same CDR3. CDR3 coding DNA: TGCGCCAGCAGCCCTACCTACAATGAGCAGTTCTTC. Encoded protein: CASSPTYNEQFF. This chain joins TRBV5-1 and TRBJ2-1; D is ambiguous. Trimming took 4 bases from V and 2 from J, leaving 4 bases between them. The CDR3 consists of 12 residues. The germline gives CDR1 SGHRS, CDR2 YFSETQ.

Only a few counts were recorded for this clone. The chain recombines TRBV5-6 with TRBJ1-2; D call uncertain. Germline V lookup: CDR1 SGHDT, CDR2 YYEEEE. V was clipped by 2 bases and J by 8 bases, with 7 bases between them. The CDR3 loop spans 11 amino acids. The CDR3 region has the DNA TGTGCCAGCAGCTTCGAGCGGGGCTACACCTTC. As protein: CASSFERGYTF.

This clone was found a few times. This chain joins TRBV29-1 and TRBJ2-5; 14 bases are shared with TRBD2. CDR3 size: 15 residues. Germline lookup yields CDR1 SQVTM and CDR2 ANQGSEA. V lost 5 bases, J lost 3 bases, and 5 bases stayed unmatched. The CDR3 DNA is TGCAGCGTTTTTGGGGGACTAGCGGGAGAAGAGACCCAGTACTTC. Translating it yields CSVFGGLAGEETQYF.

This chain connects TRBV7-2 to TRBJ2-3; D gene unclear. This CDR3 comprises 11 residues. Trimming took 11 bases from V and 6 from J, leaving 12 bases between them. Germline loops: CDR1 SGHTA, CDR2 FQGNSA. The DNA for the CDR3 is TGTGCCTCCATAGGGTGGGATACGCAGTATTTT. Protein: CASIGWDTQYF.

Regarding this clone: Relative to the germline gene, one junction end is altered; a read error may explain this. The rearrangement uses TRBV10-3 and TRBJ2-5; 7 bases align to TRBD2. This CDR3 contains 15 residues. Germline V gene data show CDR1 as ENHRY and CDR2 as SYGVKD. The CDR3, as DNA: TGTGCCAGCAGTGTGCCCTGGCGGGAGCGGGAGACCCAGTACTTC. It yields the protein CASSVPWRERETQYF.

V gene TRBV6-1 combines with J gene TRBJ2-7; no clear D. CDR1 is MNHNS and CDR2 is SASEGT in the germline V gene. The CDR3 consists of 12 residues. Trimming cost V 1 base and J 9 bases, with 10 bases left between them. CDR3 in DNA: TGTGCCAGCAGTGAAGAAGGAAGTTGGCAGTACTTC. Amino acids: CASSEEGSWQYF.

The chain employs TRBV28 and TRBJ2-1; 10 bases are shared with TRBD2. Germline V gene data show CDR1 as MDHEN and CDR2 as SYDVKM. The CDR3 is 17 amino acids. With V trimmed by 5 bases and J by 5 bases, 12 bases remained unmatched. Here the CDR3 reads CASSPLSGRALDNEQFF. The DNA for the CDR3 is TGTGCCAGCAGTCCGCTGAGCGGGAGGGCCCTCGACAATGAGCAGTTCTTC.

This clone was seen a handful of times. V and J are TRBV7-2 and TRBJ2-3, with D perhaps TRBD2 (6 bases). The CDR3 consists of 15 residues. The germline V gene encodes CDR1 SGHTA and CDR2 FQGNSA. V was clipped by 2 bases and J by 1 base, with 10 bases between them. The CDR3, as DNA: TGTGCCAGCAGCTTAATGGGACTCCGCACAGATACGCAGTATTTT. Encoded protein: CASSLMGLRTDTQYF. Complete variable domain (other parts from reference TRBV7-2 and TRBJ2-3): GAGVSQSPSNKVTEKGKDVELRCDPISGHTALYWYRQSLGQGLEFLIYFQGNSAPDKSGLPSDRFSAERTGGSVSTLTIQRTQQEDSAVYLCASSLMGLRTDTQYFGPGTRLTVL.

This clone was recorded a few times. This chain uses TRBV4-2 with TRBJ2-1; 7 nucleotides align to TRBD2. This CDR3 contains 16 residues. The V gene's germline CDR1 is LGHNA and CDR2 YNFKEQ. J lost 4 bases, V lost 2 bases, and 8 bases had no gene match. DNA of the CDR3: TGTGCCAGCAGCCAACTGGGGAGGGGAGATTACAATGAGCAGTTCTTC. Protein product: CASSQLGRGDYNEQFF.